The 32 T cell receptor beta chains given below trace back to one sample, sequenced in a study of identical twins. A single record per CDR3 protein comes from TCRdb applying MiXCR to the 5' RACE reads. The sample yields around 550,000 distinct CDR3 sequences, over 12% seen once. These same records also appear under a second study, on yellow fever vaccine responses in identical twins.

The sequenced material came from CD4+ T cells sorted from blood. These receptors were obtained from a woman aged 18-29 years in good health.

The J gene is TRBJ2-1, the V gene TRBV24-1, with TRBD2 as a possible D gene (7 bases). Germline lookup yields CDR1 KGHDR and CDR2 SFDVKD. The CDR3 covers 13 residues. Trimming pared 5 bases from V and 11 bases from J, leaving 15 bases between. This CDR3 reads CATSVTGGMKQFF. CDR3 in DNA: TGTGCCACCAGTGTAACGGGGGGCATGAAGCAGTTCTTC.

This clonotype has more than one count but fewer than ten. The chain recombines TRBV11-2 with TRBJ2-5; 8 bases align to TRBD2. CDR1 SGHAT and CDR2 FQNNGV come from the germline V gene. J lost 2 bases, V lost 4 bases, and 6 bases had no gene match. The CDR3 runs to 15 residues. DNA for the CDR3: TGTGCCAGCAGCTCCCTGCGGGGGGCTCAAGAGACCCAGTACTTC. Translation gives CASSSLRGAQETQYF.

The chain uses TRBV12-3 or TRBV12-4 and TRBJ2-2; tentatively, D is TRBD2 (7 bases). The V gene lost 8 bases and the J gene lost 5 bases, with 15 bases spanning the gap. CDR3 size: 14 residues. The CDR3 loop reads CASGGVQGTGELFF. The DNA for the CDR3 is TGTGCCAGCGGGGGGGTCCAGGGGACCGGGGAGCTGTTTTTT.

The chain is built from TRBV20-1 and TRBJ1-6; TRBD1 is a possible D gene (6 bases). CDR1 DFQATT and CDR2 SNEGSKA come from the germline V gene (reference sequence). V lost 6 bases to trimming and J lost 0 bases, with 12 bases between them. The CDR3 runs 15 residues. The CDR3 loop is CSARGGYSYNSPLHF. The DNA for the CDR3 is TGCAGTGCGAGGGGGGGGTACTCCTATAATTCACCCCTCCACTTT.

This chain joins TRBV14 and TRBJ1-4, with D unclear. This CDR3 comprises 15 residues. Germline CDR1 and CDR2: SGHDN and FVKESK. V lost 5 bases and J lost 0, with 10 bases in between. CDR3 sequence reads: CASSSWAATNEKLFF. The CDR3 nucleotides are TGTGCCAGCAGCTCCTGGGCCGCAACTAATGAAAAACTGTTTTTT.

This clonotype came up many times. V usage is TRBV12-3 or TRBV12-4 and J usage is TRBJ1-5; TRBD1 might be the D (5 bases). The CDR3 spans 14 residues. V shed 3 bases and J shed 0 bases, with 6 bases lying between them. The CDR3 protein is CASSLTDSNQPQHF. CDR3 nucleotides: TGTGCCAGCAGTTTGACAGATAGCAATCAGCCCCAGCATTTT.

In this sample, this clonotype turned up a few times. The CDR3 spells CASSFPGDSENLNSSYEQYV. The CDR3 DNA reads TGTGCCAGCAGTTTCCCCGGAGACAGTGAAAATTTGAACAGTTCCTACGAGCAGTACGTC. This sequence joins TRBV28 and TRBJ2-7; D possibly corresponds to TRBD1 (5 bases). The CDR3 length is 20 residues. Germline V CDR1 and CDR2: MDHEN, SYDVKM. V lost 3 bases and J lost 1, with 28 bases in between.

The gene calls are TRBV21-1 and TRBJ2-5. TRBV21-1 is described as a pseudogene. This CDR3 has 15 amino acids. The CDR3 spells CASSKAGDGCETQYF. In nucleotides, the CDR3 is TGTGCCAGCAGCAAAGCGGGAGACGGGTGCGAGACCCAGTACTTC.

This clonotype was picked up a small number of times. The gene calls are TRBV28 and TRBJ2-3, with unresolved D. Germline V CDR1 and CDR2: MDHEN, SYDVKM. Trimming took 5 bases from V and 3 from J, leaving 15 bases between them. There are 15 residues in the CDR3. Here the CDR3 reads CASSIISANTDTQYF. The DNA for the CDR3 is TGTGCCAGCAGTATTATAAGCGCGAATACAGATACGCAGTATTTT. The full variable domain, its missing parts supplied by reference TRBV28 and TRBJ2-3, is DVKVTQSSRYLVKRTGEKVFLECVQDMDHENMFWYRQDPGLGLRLIYFSYDVKMKEKGDIPEGYSVSREKKERFSLILESASTNQTSMYLCASSIISANTDTQYFGPGTRLTVL.

This clonotype was seen only a few times. The chain couples TRBV29-1 to TRBJ1-1; D possibly corresponds to TRBD1 (5 bases). V lost 7 bases, J lost 0 bases, and 12 bases lay in between. The germline V gene has CDR1 SQVTM and CDR2 ANQGSEA. The CDR3 runs to 13 residues. DNA for the CDR3: TGCAGCGCCAACACAGGCATGAACACTGAAGCTTTCTTT. Protein product: CSANTGMNTEAFF.

In this sample, this clonotype turned up a few times. V is TRBV20-1 and J is TRBJ2-3, with no clear D. V was trimmed by 0 bases and J by 0 bases, leaving 10 bases between them. This CDR3 spans 15 amino acids. Germline V gene sequence: CDR1 DFQATT, CDR2 SNEGSKA (reference sequence). CDR3 loop: CSARDVVKSTDTQYF. The CDR3 DNA is TGCAGTGCTAGAGATGTCGTGAAGAGCACAGATACGCAGTATTTT.

This clonotype was seen more than once but under ten times. CDR3 nucleotides: TGTGCCAGCAGCTCTGGACTAGCGGGGCCCCGGGATACGCAGTATTTT. Residues: CASSSGLAGPRDTQYF. This chain uses TRBV11-2 with TRBJ2-3; 12 positions agree with TRBD2. The V and J ends lost 4 bases and 6 bases, in that order; junction bases with no gene match: 8. The CDR3 extends over 16 amino acids. The germline gives CDR1 SGHAT, CDR2 FQNNGV.

This clonotype was seen only a few times. The V and J genes are TRBV28 and TRBJ1-5, with D possibly being TRBD1 (5 bases). The V gene's germline CDR1 is MDHEN and CDR2 SYDVKM. With 8 bases removed from V and 3 bases from J, the gap between germline ends came to 14 bases. The CDR3 consists of 14 residues. The DNA of the CDR3 is TGTGCCAGCCCTAAGACAGAGAACAATCAGCCCCAGCATTTT. Translated, it gives CASPKTENNQPQHF.

This clonotype was detected ten times or more. This rearrangement joins TRBV12-3 or TRBV12-4 to TRBJ2-3, with 8 bases fitting TRBD2. Trimming removed 5 bases from V and 4 bases from J; junction bases left unmatched: 14. This CDR3 contains 17 residues. CDR3 region: CASSKTLTSGLADTQYF. The CDR3 region has the DNA TGTGCCAGCAGTAAAACCTTAACTAGCGGTCTTGCAGATACGCAGTATTTT.

This clonotype was counted ten times or more. The rearrangement joins TRBV12-3 or TRBV12-4 to TRBJ2-5; the D gene is possibly TRBD2 (6 bases). The V and J ends lost 3 bases and 5 bases respectively, with 13 bases between them. This CDR3 region has 14 residues. The CDR3 coding sequence is TGTGCCAGCAGTTTTGTGGCAGGGAGGGAGACCCAGTACTTC. It encodes CASSFVAGRETQYF.

The chain recombines TRBV20-1 with TRBJ2-1; possibly TRBD2 for D (6 bases). Trimming removed 6 bases at V and 2 bases at J, with 20 bases between. The length of the CDR3 is 16 residues. Per the germline V gene, CDR1 is DFQATT and CDR2 is SNEGSKA (reference sequence). CDR3 loop: CSARFGGGGPYNEQFF. The DNA for the CDR3 is TGCAGTGCCCGTTTCGGGGGAGGCGGCCCCTACAATGAGCAGTTCTTC.

The chain recombines TRBV5-1 with TRBJ2-1; D perhaps matches TRBD1 (5 bases). CDR1 and CDR2 (germline): SGHRS, YFSETQ. V was shortened by 6 bases and J by 4 bases, with 11 bases between the two germline ends. This CDR3 comprises 13 residues. CDR3 loop: CASKGVGYNEQFF. The CDR3 DNA follows: TGCGCCAGCAAAGGGGTGGGGTACAATGAGCAGTTCTTC.

The chain links TRBV10-3 to TRBJ1-2, with D uncertain. Trimming removed 3 bases at V and 2 bases at J, with 7 bases between. The CDR3 is made up of 13 amino acids. Per the germline V gene, CDR1 is ENHRY and CDR2 is SYGVKD. CDR3 DNA: TGTGCCATCAGTGAAAGAGGCAACTATGGCTACACCTTC. This gives the protein CAISERGNYGYTF.

The chain employs TRBV5-1 and TRBJ2-1, with 11 bases matching TRBD1. Trimming at V came to 4 bases and at J to 3 bases, leaving 6 bases not matched to a gene. CDR1 SGHRS and CDR2 YFSETQ come from the germline V gene. The CDR3 is made up of 16 amino acids. The CDR3, as DNA: TGCGCCAGCAGCGCAGCCGGGACAGGGGGCTACAATGAGCAGTTCTTC. Encoded protein: CASSAAGTGGYNEQFF.

The count of this clonotype is one. The rearrangement uses TRBV4-1 and TRBJ2-1; D remains ambiguous. Trimming took 0 bases from V and 3 from J, leaving 12 bases between them. This CDR3 region has 16 residues. Germline-derived CDR1 and CDR2 are MGHRA and YSYEKL. CDR3 sequence (DNA): TGCGCCAGCAGCCAAGAAAGCGCGGAAGACTACAATGAGCAGTTCTTC. Residues: CASSQESAEDYNEQFF.

This clonotype occurred a few times. The J gene is TRBJ2-5, the V gene TRBV20-1; 9 nucleotides agree with TRBD1. V was clipped by 4 bases and J by 5 bases; unmatched bases: 17. The CDR3 is 17 residues long. CDR1 is DFQATT, CDR2 SNEGSKA, per germline (reference sequence). The CDR3 region is CSANPLARDRDWETQYF. The CDR3 DNA is TGCAGTGCTAACCCTCTAGCCCGGGACAGGGATTGGGAGACCCAGTACTTC.

This clonotype has only a few counts. The J gene is TRBJ2-4, the V gene TRBV5-5, with D perhaps matching TRBD2 (5 bases). V gave up 4 bases and J gave up 0 bases, with 20 bases separating them. Per germline, CDR1 SGHKS and CDR2 YYEKEE (reference sequence). The CDR3 contains 18 residues. CDR3: CASSKGAKEGLAKNIQYF. The CDR3 DNA sequence: TGTGCCAGCAGCAAGGGAGCGAAGGAAGGGTTAGCCAAAAACATTCAGTACTTC.

The V and J genes are TRBV6-5 and TRBJ1-6, with D unresolved. V was cut by 5 bases and J by 10 bases, with 15 bases left in between. The germline V gene encodes CDR1 MNHEY and CDR2 SVGAGI. The CDR3 is 14 residues long. The CDR3 DNA sequence: TGTGCCAGCAGTCCCTCGAGGCCAAAATCACCCCTCCACTTT. Protein: CASSPSRPKSPLHF.

This clonotype has just a few counts. The chain carries TRBV2 and TRBJ2-1; TRBD2 matches 9 bases. The CDR3 has 16 amino acids. V dropped 4 bases and J dropped 3; count of bases not matched to a gene: 7. CDR1 and CDR2 from the germline V gene are SNHLY and FYNNEI. The CDR3 sequence: CASSAGLADNYNEQFF. In DNA form, the CDR3 reads TGTGCCAGCAGTGCGGGACTAGCCGACAACTACAATGAGCAGTTCTTC.

Ten or more counts support this clonotype. This chain links TRBV29-1 with TRBJ2-1, with TRBD2 matching 12 bases. There are 14 residues in the CDR3. V shed 4 bases and J 6 bases; nucleotides not matched to a gene: 4. Germline CDR1 SQVTM, CDR2 ANQGSEA. CDR3 protein: CSVVGLAGINEQFF. CDR3 sequence (DNA): TGCAGCGTTGTAGGACTAGCGGGGATCAATGAGCAGTTCTTC.

The J gene is TRBJ2-3, the V gene TRBV20-1; tentatively, D is TRBD1 or TRBD2 (6 bases each). V was shortened by 5 bases and J by 2 bases, with 26 bases between the two germline ends. CDR1 is DFQATT, CDR2 SNEGSKA, per germline (reference sequence). This CDR3 spans 18 amino acids. The CDR3 sequence is CSAHKPFERGPDTDTQYF. CDR3 in DNA: TGCAGTGCTCATAAACCTTTTGAACGGGGGCCAGACACAGATACGCAGTATTTT.

This clonotype was seen a handful of times. The V call is TRBV6-5, the J call TRBJ2-1; D is perhaps TRBD1 (6 bases). With 4 bases removed from V and 9 bases from J, the gap between germline ends came to 13 bases. The germline CDR1 and CDR2 sequences are MNHEY and SVGAGI. The CDR3 length is 13 residues. CDR3 protein: CASSSQGVIEQFF. DNA of the CDR3: TGTGCCAGCAGTTCACAGGGTGTCATTGAGCAGTTCTTC.

This clonotype was counted between two and nine times. The chain combines TRBV12-3 or TRBV12-4 with TRBJ1-2; tentative D call: TRBD1 (5 bases). There are 14 residues in the CDR3. Between the trimmed V and J ends, which lost 1 base and 2 bases, there was a span of 8 bases. Here the CDR3 DNA reads TGTGCCAGCAGTTTAGTCAAGGGGAACTATGGCTACACCTTC. Protein sequence: CASSLVKGNYGYTF.

This clonotype has a handful of counts. The gene calls are TRBV7-9 and TRBJ1-2, with D maybe TRBD1 (5 bases). Germline V CDR1 and CDR2: SEHNR, FQNEAQ (reference sequence). V was trimmed by 11 bases and J by 5 bases, leaving 15 bases between them. This CDR3 contains 12 residues. CDR3 amino acids: CAGNTGIYGYTF. CDR3 DNA sequence: TGTGCCGGCAACACAGGAATTTATGGCTACACCTTC.

This clonotype was seen only a few times. The chain couples TRBV20-1 to TRBJ2-1; D call uncertain. V was trimmed by 6 bases and J by 0 bases, leaving 15 bases between them. Germline values: CDR1 DFQATT, CDR2 SNEGSKA (reference sequence). This CDR3 comprises 15 residues. CDR3 DNA: TGCAGTGCGGAATTGACTGGGCACTCCTACAATGAGCAGTTCTTC. Residues: CSAELTGHSYNEQFF.

This clonotype was counted a few times. The chain is built from TRBV11-3 and TRBJ2-1; 9 nucleotides align to TRBD1. The CDR3 totals 15 residues. From germline, CDR1 is SGHNT and CDR2 YENEEA. After removal of 3 bases from V and 8 bases from J, the junction contained 8 bases not matched to a gene. CDR3 in amino acids: CASSFEGTGRHEQFF. The CDR3 coding sequence is TGTGCCAGCAGCTTTGAGGGGACAGGGAGACATGAGCAGTTCTTC.

The chain carries TRBV7-3 and TRBJ2-3; D gene ambiguous. The CDR3 is made up of 13 amino acids. Trimming stripped 4 bases from V and 1 base from J, with 6 bases between. Per the germline V gene, CDR1 is SGHTA and CDR2 is FQGTGA. The CDR3 is CASSSSGTDTQYF. The DNA of the CDR3 is TGTGCCAGCAGCTCCTCCGGCACAGATACGCAGTATTTT.